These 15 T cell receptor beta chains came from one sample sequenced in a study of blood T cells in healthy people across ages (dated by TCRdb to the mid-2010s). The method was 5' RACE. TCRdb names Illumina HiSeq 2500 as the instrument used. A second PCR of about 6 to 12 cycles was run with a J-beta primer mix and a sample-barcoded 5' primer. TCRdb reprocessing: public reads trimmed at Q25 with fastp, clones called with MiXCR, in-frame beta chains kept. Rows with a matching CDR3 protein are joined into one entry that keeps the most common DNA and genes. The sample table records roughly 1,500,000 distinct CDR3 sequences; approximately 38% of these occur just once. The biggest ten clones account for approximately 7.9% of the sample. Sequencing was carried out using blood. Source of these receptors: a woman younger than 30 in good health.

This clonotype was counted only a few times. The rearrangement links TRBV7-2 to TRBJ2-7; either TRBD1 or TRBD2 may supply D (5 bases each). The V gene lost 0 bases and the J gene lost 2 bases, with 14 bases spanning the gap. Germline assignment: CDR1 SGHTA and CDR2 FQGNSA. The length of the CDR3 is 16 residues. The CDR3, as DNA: TGTGCCAGCAGCTTAGCCGGCCCAGGGACGGCCTACGAGCAGTACTTC. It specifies CASSLAGPGTAYEQYF.

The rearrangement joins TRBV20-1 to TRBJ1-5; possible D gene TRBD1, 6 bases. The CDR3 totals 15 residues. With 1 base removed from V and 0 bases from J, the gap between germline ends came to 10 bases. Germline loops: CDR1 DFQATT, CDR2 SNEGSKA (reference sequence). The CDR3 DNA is TGCAGTGCTAGAGGGGGGGCGAATAGCAATCAGCCCCAGCATTTT. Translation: CSARGGANSNQPQHF.

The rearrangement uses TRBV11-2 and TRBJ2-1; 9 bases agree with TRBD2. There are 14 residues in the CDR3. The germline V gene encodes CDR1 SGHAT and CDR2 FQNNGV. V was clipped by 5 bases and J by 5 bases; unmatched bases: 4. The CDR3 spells CASSISGGDNEQFF. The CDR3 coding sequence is TGTGCCAGCAGCATTAGCGGGGGTGACAATGAGCAGTTCTTC.

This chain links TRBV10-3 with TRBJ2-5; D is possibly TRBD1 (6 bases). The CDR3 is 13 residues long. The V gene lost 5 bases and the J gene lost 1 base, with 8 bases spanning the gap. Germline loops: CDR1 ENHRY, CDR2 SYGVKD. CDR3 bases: TGTGCCATCAGTCCAGGGGTCCAAGAGACCCAGTACTTC. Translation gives CAISPGVQETQYF.

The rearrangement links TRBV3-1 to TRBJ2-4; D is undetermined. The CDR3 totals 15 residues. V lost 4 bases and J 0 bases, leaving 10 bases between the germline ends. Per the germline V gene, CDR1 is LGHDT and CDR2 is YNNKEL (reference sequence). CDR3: CASSREAVAKNIQYF. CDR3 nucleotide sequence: TGTGCCAGCAGCCGCGAGGCGGTAGCCAAAAACATTCAGTACTTC.

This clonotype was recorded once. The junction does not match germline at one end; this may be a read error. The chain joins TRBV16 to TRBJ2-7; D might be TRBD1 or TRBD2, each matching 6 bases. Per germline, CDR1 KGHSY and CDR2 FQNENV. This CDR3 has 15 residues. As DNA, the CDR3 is TGTGTCAGCAGCCAAGGAGGGGGGCCTCCCGACGAGCAGTACTTC. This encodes CVSSQGGGPPDEQYF.

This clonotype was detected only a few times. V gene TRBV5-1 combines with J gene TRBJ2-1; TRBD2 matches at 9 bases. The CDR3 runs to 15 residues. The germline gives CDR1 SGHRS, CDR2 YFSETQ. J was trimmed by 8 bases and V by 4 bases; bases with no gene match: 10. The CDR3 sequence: CASSRTGLAMDEQFF. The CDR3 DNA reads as TGCGCCAGCAGCAGAACGGGACTAGCTATGGATGAGCAGTTCTTC. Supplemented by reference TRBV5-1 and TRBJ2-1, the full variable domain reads KAGVTQTPRYLIKTRGQQVTLSCSPISGHRSVSWYQQTPGQGLQFLFEYFSETQRNKGNFPGRFSGRQFSNSRSEMNVSTLELGDSALYLCASSRTGLAMDEQFFGPGTRLTVL.

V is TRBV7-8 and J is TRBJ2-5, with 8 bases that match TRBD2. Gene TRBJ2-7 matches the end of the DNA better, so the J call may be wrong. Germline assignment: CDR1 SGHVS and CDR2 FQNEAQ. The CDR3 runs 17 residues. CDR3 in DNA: TGTGCCAGCAGCTTGAGCGGGAGTTACCAGATAACCTACGAGCAGTACTTC. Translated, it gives CASSLSGSYQITYEQYF.

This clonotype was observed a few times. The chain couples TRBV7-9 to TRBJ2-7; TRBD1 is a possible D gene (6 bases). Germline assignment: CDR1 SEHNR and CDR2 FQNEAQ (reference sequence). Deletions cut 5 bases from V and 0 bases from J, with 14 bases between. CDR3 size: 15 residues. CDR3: CASSPIEGGSYEQYF. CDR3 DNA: TGTGCCAGCAGCCCCATAGAAGGGGGCTCCTACGAGCAGTACTTC. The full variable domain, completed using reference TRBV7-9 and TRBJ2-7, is DTGVSQNPRHKITKRGQNVTFRCDPISEHNRLYWYRQTLGQGPEFLTYFQNEAQLEKSRLLSDRFSAERPKGSFSTLEIQRTEQGDSAMYLCASSPIEGGSYEQYFGPGTRLTVT.

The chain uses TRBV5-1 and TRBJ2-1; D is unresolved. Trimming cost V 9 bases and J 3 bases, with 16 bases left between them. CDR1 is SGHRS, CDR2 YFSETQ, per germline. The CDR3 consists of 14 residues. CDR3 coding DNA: TGCGCCACCGCCCCTCCTACGGGCTACAATGAGCAGTTCTTC. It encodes CATAPPTGYNEQFF. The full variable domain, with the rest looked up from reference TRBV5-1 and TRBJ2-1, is KAGVTQTPRYLIKTRGQQVTLSCSPISGHRSVSWYQQTPGQGLQFLFEYFSETQRNKGNFPGRFSGRQFSNSRSEMNVSTLELGDSALYLCATAPPTGYNEQFFGPGTRLTVL.

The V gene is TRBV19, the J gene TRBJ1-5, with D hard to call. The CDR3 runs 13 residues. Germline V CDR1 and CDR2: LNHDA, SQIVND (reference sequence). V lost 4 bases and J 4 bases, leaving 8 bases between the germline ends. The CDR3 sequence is CASSTSGNQPQHF. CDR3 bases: TGTGCCAGTAGTACCTCGGGGAATCAGCCCCAGCATTTT.

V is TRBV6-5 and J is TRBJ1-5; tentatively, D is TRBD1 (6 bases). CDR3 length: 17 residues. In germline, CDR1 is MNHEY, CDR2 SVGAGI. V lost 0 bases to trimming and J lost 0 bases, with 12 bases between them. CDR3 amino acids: CASSYSSGADSNQPQHF. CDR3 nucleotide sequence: TGTGCCAGCAGTTACTCGTCAGGGGCTGATAGCAATCAGCCCCAGCATTTT.

DNA of the CDR3: TGTGCCAGCAGCCGGTGGAGACTAGCGGGTTCTGAGCAGTTCTTC. This encodes CASSRWRLAGSEQFF. V is TRBV7-2 and J is TRBJ2-1; 10 positions match TRBD2. The CDR3 extends over 15 amino acids. Germline V gives CDR1 SGHTA, CDR2 FQGNSA. The V segment lost 5 bases and the J segment 9 bases; nucleotides outside the gene matches: 10. The variable domain in full, with the rest retrieved from reference TRBV7-2 and TRBJ2-1, is GAGVSQSPSNKVTEKGKDVELRCDPISGHTALYWYRQSLGQGLEFLIYFQGNSAPDKSGLPSDRFSAERTGGSVSTLTIQRTQQEDSAVYLCASSRWRLAGSEQFFGPGTRLTVL.

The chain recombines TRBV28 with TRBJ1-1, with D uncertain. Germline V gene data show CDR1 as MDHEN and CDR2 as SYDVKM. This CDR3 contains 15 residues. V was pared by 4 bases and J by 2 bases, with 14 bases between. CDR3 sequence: CASSSDKLLNTEAFF. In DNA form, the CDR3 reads TGTGCCAGCAGTTCCGACAAGCTTCTTAACACTGAAGCTTTCTTT.

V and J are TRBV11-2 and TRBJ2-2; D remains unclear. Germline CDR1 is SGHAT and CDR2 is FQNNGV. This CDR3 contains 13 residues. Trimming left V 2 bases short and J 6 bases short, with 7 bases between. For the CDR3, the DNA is TGTGCCAGCAGCTTATTCTCTCCCGGGGAGCTGTTTTTT. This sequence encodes CASSLFSPGELFF.